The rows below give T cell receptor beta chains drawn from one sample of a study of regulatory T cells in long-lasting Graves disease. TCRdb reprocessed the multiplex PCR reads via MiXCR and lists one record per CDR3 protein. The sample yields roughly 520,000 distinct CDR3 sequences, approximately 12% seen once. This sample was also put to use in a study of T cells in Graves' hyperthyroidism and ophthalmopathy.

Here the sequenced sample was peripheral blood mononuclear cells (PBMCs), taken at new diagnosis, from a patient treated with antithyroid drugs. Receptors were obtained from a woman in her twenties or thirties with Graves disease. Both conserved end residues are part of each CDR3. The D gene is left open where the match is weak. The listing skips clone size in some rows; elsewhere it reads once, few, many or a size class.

CDR3 protein: CAISVADSYEQYF
CDR3 DNA: TGTGCCATCAGTGTTGCGGATAGCTACGAGCAGTACTTC
D gene: .
J gene: TRBJ2-7
CDR3 length: 13
clone size: many
V gene: TRBV10-3

CDR3 protein: CASSPPGTPNEQFF
CDR3 DNA: TGTGCCAGCAGCCCACCCGGGACTCCAAATGAGCAGTTCTTC
D gene: .
J gene: TRBJ2-1
CDR3 length: 14
clone size: many
V gene: TRBV11-1

CDR3 protein: CATSDGDCDRIPDYEQYF
CDR3 DNA: TGTGCCACCAGTGATGGAGATTGTGACAGGATTCCAGACTACGAGCAGTACTTC
D gene: .
J gene: TRBJ2-7
CDR3 length: 18
clone size: many
V gene: TRBV24-1

CDR3 protein: CASSFPHGRSYGYTF
CDR3 DNA: TGTGCCAGCAGTTTCCCTCATGGGAGATCCTATGGCTACACCTTC
D gene: .
J gene: TRBJ1-2
CDR3 length: 15
clone size: many
V gene: TRBV28

CDR3 protein: CASSPAGGVSSAEQYF
CDR3 DNA: TGTGCCAGCAGCCCGGCCGGGGGGGTTTCCTCTGCCGAGCAGTACTTC
D gene: TRBD2
J gene: TRBJ2-7
CDR3 length: 16
clone size: .
V gene: TRBV5-8

CDR3 protein: CASSDEIQGESYNEQFF
CDR3 DNA: TGTGCCAGCAGTGATGAGATACAGGGGGAGAGCTACAATGAGCAGTTCTTC
D gene: TRBD1
J gene: TRBJ2-1
CDR3 length: 17
clone size: many
V gene: TRBV2

CDR3 protein: CASSYSGQGYRGYTF
CDR3 DNA: TGTGCCAGCAGTTACTCGGGACAGGGGTATCGTGGCTACACCTTC
D gene: TRBD1
J gene: TRBJ1-2
CDR3 length: 15
clone size: .
V gene: TRBV6-2/TRBV6-3

CDR3 protein: CASRDRAHFLSDEQYF
CDR3 DNA: TGTGCCAGCAGGGACAGGGCCCACTTCCTTTCCGACGAGCAGTACTTC
D gene: TRBD1
J gene: TRBJ2-7
CDR3 length: 16
clone size: .
V gene: TRBV6-1

CDR3 protein: CASSRDSLQPQHF
CDR3 DNA: TGTGCCAGCAGCCGGGACAGCCTTCAGCCCCAGCATTTT
D gene: TRBD1
J gene: TRBJ1-5
CDR3 length: 13
clone size: many
V gene: TRBV7-9

CDR3 protein: CAWSVLADSEQFF
CDR3 DNA: TGTGCCTGGAGTGTTCTGGCAGATAGTGAGCAGTTCTTC
D gene: .
J gene: TRBJ2-1
CDR3 length: 13
clone size: many
V gene: TRBV30

CDR3 protein: CASSQEGTSGLRTGELFF
CDR3 DNA: TGTGCCAGCAGCCAAGAGGGGACTAGCGGCCTCAGGACCGGGGAGCTGTTTTTT
D gene: TRBD2
J gene: TRBJ2-2
CDR3 length: 18
clone size: many
V gene: TRBV3-1

CDR3 protein: CASTLGAGELFF
CDR3 DNA: TGTGCCAGCACCCTAGGGGCCGGGGAGCTGTTTTTT
D gene: .
J gene: TRBJ2-2
CDR3 length: 12
clone size: many
V gene: TRBV7-9

CDR3 protein: CASSRGGYYEQYF
CDR3 DNA: TGTGCCAGTAGTAGAGGCGGCTACTACGAGCAGTACTTC
D gene: .
J gene: TRBJ2-7
CDR3 length: 13
clone size: .
V gene: TRBV19

CDR3 protein: CATSAPASSYEQYF
CDR3 DNA: TGTGCCACCAGCGCCCCAGCAAGCTCCTACGAGCAGTACTTC
D gene: .
J gene: TRBJ2-7
CDR3 length: 14
clone size: .
V gene: TRBV15

CDR3 protein: CSASAGLGSYTF
CDR3 DNA: TGCAGTGCTAGCGCGGGGCTGGGAAGCTACACCTTC
D gene: .
J gene: TRBJ1-2
CDR3 length: 12
clone size: many
V gene: TRBV20-1

CDR3 protein: CASSLVYRVSTEFF
CDR3 DNA: TGTGCCAGCAGCTTAGTTTACAGGGTGTCTACCGAGTTCTTC
D gene: .
J gene: TRBJ2-1
CDR3 length: 14
clone size: many
V gene: TRBV7-2

CDR3 protein: CASSQENRENEQFF
CDR3 DNA: TGTGCCAGCAGCCAAGAAAACCGGGAAAATGAGCAGTTCTTC
D gene: .
J gene: TRBJ2-1
CDR3 length: 14
clone size: many
V gene: TRBV3-1